The rows below give T cell receptor beta chains drawn from one sample of a study of blood T cell repertoires in COVID-19. The protocol was immunoSEQ multiplex PCR, while the TCRdb copy is restricted to in-frame clones and leaves out a portion. The sample has hundreds of thousands of clones; around 90% are singletons. Sequencing was done on a sample of peripheral blood. These receptors originate from a man in his late teens or twenties with active or convalescent COVID-19. CDR3s include the opening cysteine and the closing phenylalanine or tryptophan. A D gene is named only where the DNA matches it firmly. Clone size is not always given. Where it is, it says once, few, many or a class for expanded clones.

CDR3 protein	CDR3 DNA	clone size	V gene	J gene	D gene
CASNPTGYRNTEAFF	TGTGCCAGCAACCCCACAGGGTATAGAAACACTGAAGCTTTCTTT	once	TRBV7-2	TRBJ1-1	-
CASSSNPGTEAFF	TGTGCCAGCAGCTCGAATCCCGGCACTGAAGCTTTCTTT	-	TRBV5-4	TRBJ1-1	-
CASSLQGTPGNTIYF	TGTGCCAGCTCACTTCAGGGAACCCCTGGAAACACCATATATTTT	once	TRBV18	TRBJ1-3	-
CATSISGRINYGYTF	TGTGCCACCAGCATCTCAGGGCGTATCAACTATGGCTACACCTTC	-	TRBV15	TRBJ1-2	-
CASWDRGFNQPQHF	TGTGCCAGCTGGGACAGGGGGTTCAATCAGCCCCAGCATTTT	-	TRBV2	TRBJ1-5	TRBD1
CASQVPLAGPETQYF	TGTGCCAGCCAAGTACCTTTAGCGGGACCAGAGACCCAGTACTTC	few	TRBV28	TRBJ2-5	TRBD2
CASTRQTGYSVTEAFF	TGTGCCAGTACGCGACAGACAGGGTATTCGGTCACTGAAGCTTTCTTT	-	TRBV2	TRBJ1-1	TRBD1
CASSLTGIGSEKLFF	TGTGCCAGCAGTCTCACAGGGATTGGTAGTGAAAAACTGTTTTTT	-	TRBV28	TRBJ1-4	-
CASSETGENTEAFF	TGTGCCAGCAGTGAAACAGGAGAGAACACTGAAGCTTTCTTT	-	TRBV25-1	TRBJ1-1	-
CASSPRESYEQYF	TGTGCCAGCAGCCCACGAGAGTCCTACGAGCAGTACTTC	-	TRBV9	TRBJ2-7	-
CASSQGTWGGTEAFF	TGTGCCAGCAGCCAAGGAACTTGGGGGGGCACTGAAGCTTTCTTT	-	TRBV3-1/TRBV3-2	TRBJ1-1	-
CAWSVNRGPINEKLFF	TGTGCCTGGAGTGTAAACAGGGGGCCGATAAATGAAAAACTGTTTTTT	-	TRBV30	TRBJ1-4	TRBD1
CASSAGLAGVSTQYF	TGTGCCAGCTCAGCGGGACTAGCGGGGGTGTCGACCCAGTACTTC	-	TRBV18	TRBJ2-5	TRBD2
CASSLGQGRDTQYF	TGTGCCAGCAGCTTAGGACAGGGCCGGGATACGCAGTATTTT	-	TRBV11-2	TRBJ2-3	TRBD1
CASSLDNNQPQHF	TGCGCCAGCAGCTTGGACAACAATCAGCCCCAGCATTTT	once	TRBV5-1	TRBJ1-5	-
CSVVPPWDRDNEQFF	TGCAGCGTTGTGCCCCCCTGGGACAGGGACAATGAGCAGTTCTTC	-	TRBV29-1	TRBJ2-1	TRBD1
CASTYTGELFF	TGTGCCAGCACTTACACCGGGGAGCTGTTTTTT	-	TRBV11-2	TRBJ2-2	-
CATSKDRGLYGYTF	TGTGCCACCAGCAAAGACAGGGGGCTATATGGCTACACCTTC	-	TRBV15	TRBJ1-2	TRBD1
CASSAEYTEAFF	TGTGCCAGCAGCGCTGAGTACACTGAAGCTTTCTTT	-	TRBV11-2	TRBJ1-1	-
CASSLLRNTEAFF	TGTGCCAGCAGCCTACTTAGGAACACTGAAGCTTTCTTT	-	TRBV5-6	TRBJ1-1	-
CATSRTPPGTSEETQYF	TGTGCCACCAGCAGAACCCCCCCCGGGACTAGCGAAGAGACCCAGTACTTC	-	TRBV15	TRBJ2-5	TRBD2
CASSLGPGQGYEQYF	TGCGCCAGCAGCTTGGGACCGGGACAGGGCTACGAGCAGTACTTC	once	TRBV5-1	TRBJ2-7	TRBD1
CASRTGAYGNQPQHF	TGTGCCAGTCGGACGGGAGCCTATGGCAATCAGCCCCAGCATTTT	-	TRBV27	TRBJ1-5	-
CASSQDPNYGYTF	TGTGCCAGCAGCCAAGATCCAAACTATGGCTACACCTTC	-	TRBV3-1/TRBV3-2	TRBJ1-2	-
CASSLSGTGNTIYF	TGCGCCAGCAGCTTGTCAGGGACTGGAAACACCATATATTTT	-	TRBV5-1	TRBJ1-3	-
CASSAFDTGSGNTIYF	TGTGCCAGCAGCGCCTTTGACACCGGCTCTGGAAACACCATATATTTT	-	TRBV9	TRBJ1-3	-